This T cell receptor beta chain was obtained from a study of blood T cell repertoires in COVID-19. This CDR3 region has 13 residues. Germline V gene sequence: CDR1 SEHNR, CDR2 FQNEAQ (reference sequence). The ends were cut back, 6 bases at V and 10 bases at J, with 13 bases in the middle. Repertoires were generated with immunoSEQ multiplex PCR, while TCRdb's copy carries only in-frame clones and drops some. The table shows 110,000 to 150,000 clones, with 65% to 85% occurring only once. This TCR was recovered from a man aged 50 to 60 with active or convalescent COVID-19. The sequenced sample was peripheral blood. This chain uses TRBV7-9 with TRBJ1-6; weak D call: TRBD1 (5 bases). The CDR3 sequence is CASRFPGFSPLHF. The CDR3 DNA sequence: TGTGCCAGCAGATTTCCAGGGTTCTCACCCCTCCACTTT.